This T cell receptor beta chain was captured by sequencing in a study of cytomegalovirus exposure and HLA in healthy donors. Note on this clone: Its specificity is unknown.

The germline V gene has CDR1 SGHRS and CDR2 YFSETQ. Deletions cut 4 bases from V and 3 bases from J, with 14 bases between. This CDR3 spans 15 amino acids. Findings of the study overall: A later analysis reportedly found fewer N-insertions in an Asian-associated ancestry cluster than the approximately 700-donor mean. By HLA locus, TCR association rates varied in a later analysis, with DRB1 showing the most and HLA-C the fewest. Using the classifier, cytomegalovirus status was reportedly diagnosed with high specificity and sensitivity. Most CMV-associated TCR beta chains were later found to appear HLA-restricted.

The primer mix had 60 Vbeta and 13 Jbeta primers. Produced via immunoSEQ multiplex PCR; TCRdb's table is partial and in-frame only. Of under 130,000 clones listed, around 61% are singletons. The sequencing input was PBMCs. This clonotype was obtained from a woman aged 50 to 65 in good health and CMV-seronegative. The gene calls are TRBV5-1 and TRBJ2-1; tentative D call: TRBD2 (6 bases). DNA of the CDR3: TGCGCCAGCAGCCTCACTGCGGGGAACTACAATGAGCAGTTCTTC. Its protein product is CASSLTAGNYNEQFF.